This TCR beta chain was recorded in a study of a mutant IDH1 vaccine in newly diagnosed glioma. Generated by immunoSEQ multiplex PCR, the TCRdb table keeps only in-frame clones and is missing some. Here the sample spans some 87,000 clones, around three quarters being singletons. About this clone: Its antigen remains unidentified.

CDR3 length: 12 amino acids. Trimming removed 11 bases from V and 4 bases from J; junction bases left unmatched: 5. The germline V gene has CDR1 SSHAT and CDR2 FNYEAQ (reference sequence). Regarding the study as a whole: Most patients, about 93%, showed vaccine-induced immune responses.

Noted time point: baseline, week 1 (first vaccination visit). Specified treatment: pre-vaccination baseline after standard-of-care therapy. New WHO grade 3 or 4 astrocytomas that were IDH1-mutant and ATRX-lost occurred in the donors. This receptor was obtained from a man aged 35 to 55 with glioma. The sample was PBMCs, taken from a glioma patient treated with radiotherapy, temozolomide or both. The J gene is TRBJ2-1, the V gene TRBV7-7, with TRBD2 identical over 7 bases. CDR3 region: CAPGGRYNEQFF. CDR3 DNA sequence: TGTGCCCCCGGGGGGAGGTACAATGAGCAGTTCTTC.